The 13 T cell receptor beta chains listed next were all sequenced from one sample in a study of blood T cells in healthy people across ages. A second about 7 to 12 cycle PCR used barcoded and J-beta primers. A single record per CDR3 protein comes from TCRdb applying MiXCR to the 5' RACE reads. This table holds hundreds of thousands of distinct CDR3 sequences, 35% to 40% found once. Material: blood. These receptors all stem from a man aged 18 to 30 in good health.

The chain employs TRBV18 and TRBJ2-4, with 7 bases that match TRBD1. The CDR3 consists of 15 residues. The ends lost 3 bases at V and 13 bases at J; junction bases unmatched: 15. CDR1 is KGHSH and CDR2 is LQKENI in the germline V gene. This CDR3 reads CASSPFGTEPREQYF. The CDR3 DNA is TGTGCCAGCTCACCCTTTGGGACAGAGCCTAGAGAGCAGTACTTC. Drawing the rest from reference TRBV18 and TRBJ2-4, the complete variable domain is NAGVMQNPRHLVRRRGQEARLRCSPMKGHSHVYWYRQLPEEGLKFMVYLQKENIIDESGMPKERFSAEFPKEGPSILRIQQVVRGDSAAYFCASSPFGTEPREQYFGAGTRLSVL.

With respect to this clonotype: The germline gene is not matched at one end of the junction; a read error may be the cause. The V call is TRBV4-1, the J call TRBJ1-1; TRBD1 might be the D (6 bases). The CDR3 sequence is 15 residues long. CDR1 and CDR2 (germline): MGHRA, YSYEKL. In DNA, the CDR3 is TGCGCCAGCAGTTCCAGGGGCAATATGAACACTGAAGTTTTCTTT. Amino acids: CASSSRGNMNTEVFF.

The chain combines TRBV7-9 with TRBJ1-2, with TRBD1 matching 8 bases. Trimming took 8 bases from V and 6 from J; bases not matched to a gene: 8. Germline lookup yields CDR1 SEHNR and CDR2 FQNEAQ (reference sequence). The CDR3 loop spans 13 amino acids. The CDR3 reads CASLGQGGHGYTF. The DNA of the CDR3 is TGTGCCAGCCTAGGACAGGGAGGCCATGGCTACACCTTC.

This CDR3 reads CASSSPTREQYF. For the CDR3, the DNA is TGTGCCAGCAGCTCACCGACCAGGGAGCAGTACTTC. The gene calls are TRBV7-2 and TRBJ2-7, with no clear D. There are 12 residues in the CDR3. Germline V gene data show CDR1 as SGHTA and CDR2 as FQGNSA. The germline V and J ends were trimmed by 4 bases and 7 bases, with 11 bases remaining between them.

The rearrangement uses TRBV7-2 and TRBJ1-4; D is perhaps TRBD1 (5 bases). Between the trimmed V and J ends, which lost 5 bases and 1 base, there was a span of 17 bases. The CDR3 runs to 17 residues. Germline V gene lookup returns CDR1 SGHTA and CDR2 FQGNSA. The CDR3 reads CASSRLRGEGTNEKLFF. DNA of the CDR3: TGTGCCAGCAGCCGACTGAGGGGCGAGGGAACTAATGAAAAACTGTTTTTT.

The rearrangement joins TRBV5-6 to TRBJ1-4; D not certain. V lost 1 base to trimming and J lost 7 bases, with 32 bases between them. Per the germline V gene, CDR1 is SGHDT and CDR2 is YYEEEE. The CDR3 extends over 21 amino acids. DNA for the CDR3: TGTGCCAGCAGCTTGAGGGTACCGTCGGACGCAACTCTAACCCTCCCTGAAAAACTGTTTTTT. It yields the protein CASSLRVPSDATLTLPEKLFF.

The genes are TRBV30 and TRBJ1-5, with a tentative D call TRBD1 (5 bases). The V gene lost 3 bases and the J gene lost 3 bases, with 12 bases spanning the gap. CDR3 length: 14 residues. CDR1 is GTSNPN and CDR2 is SVGIG in the germline V gene (reference sequence). Here the CDR3 reads CAWSLGRANQPQHF. The CDR3 bases are TGTGCCTGGAGCCTTGGCAGGGCCAATCAGCCCCAGCATTTT.

This clonotype has a handful of counts. This chain links TRBV20-1 with TRBJ1-1; D gene unclear. Trimming removed 4 bases at V and 5 bases at J, with 8 bases between. CDR1 DFQATT and CDR2 SNEGSKA come from the germline V gene (reference sequence). The CDR3 extends over 11 amino acids. In DNA form, the CDR3 reads TGCAGTGCTATTGGTTGGACTGAAGCTTTCTTT. Translated, it gives CSAIGWTEAFF.

This clonotype was detected a few times. V and J are TRBV5-1 and TRBJ2-7; tentative D call: TRBD2 (5 bases). Germline V lookup: CDR1 SGHRS, CDR2 YFSETQ. V lost 7 bases and J 4 bases, leaving 12 bases between the germline ends. The CDR3 spans 12 residues. The CDR3 sequence: CASAGDLYEQYF. For the CDR3, the DNA is TGCGCCAGCGCGGGCGATTTGTACGAGCAGTACTTC.

The chain links TRBV4-2 to TRBJ1-5; 8 nucleotides align to TRBD1. CDR3 length: 15 amino acids. V shed 1 base and J 5 bases; nucleotides not matched to a gene: 4. The V gene's germline CDR1 is LGHNA and CDR2 YNFKEQ. CDR3 sequence (DNA): TGTGCCAGCAGCCAAGCAGGGGGCTGGTATCAGCCCCAGCATTTT. Protein sequence: CASSQAGGWYQPQHF.

This clonotype showed up many times. The V and J genes are TRBV10-3 and TRBJ2-1; 7 nucleotides match TRBD1. This CDR3 comprises 14 residues. Germline lookup yields CDR1 ENHRY and CDR2 SYGVKD. The trim removed 3 bases at V and 4 bases at J, leaving 3 bases unmatched. The CDR3 DNA follows: TGTGCCATCAGTGAACAGGACAGGTACAATGAGCAGTTCTTC. Translation gives CAISEQDRYNEQFF.

The chain combines TRBV7-9 with TRBJ1-2, with 9 bases aligning to TRBD1. Germline V lookup: CDR1 SEHNR, CDR2 FQNEAQ (reference sequence). The CDR3 sequence is 15 residues long. Unmatched junction bases numbered 8, after V lost 5 bases and J lost 4 bases. CDR3 bases: TGTGCCAGCAGCCTTACTACGACAGGGGGCTATGGCTACACCTTC. Encoded protein: CASSLTTTGGYGYTF.

A word on this clonotype: Just one base apart from a much larger clone, this may be a read error. The chain joins TRBV4-1 to TRBJ1-5, with D possibly matching TRBD1 (5 bases). The CDR3 spans 16 residues. Germline V gene sequence: CDR1 MGHRA, CDR2 YSYEKL. The chain's CDR3 is CASNQDDRGFNQPQHF. The CDR3 region has the DNA TGCGCCAGCAACCAAGACGATAGGGGTTTCAATCAGCCCCAGCATTTT.